These 32 T cell receptor beta chains were sequenced from one sample in a study of blood T cell repertoires in COVID-19. TCRdb keeps only in-frame clones here, not all; method: immunoSEQ multiplex PCR. This sample has roughly 84,000 clones, with about 71% found just once. The sample was peripheral blood. These receptors originate from a woman between 50 and 59 years old with acute or convalescent COVID-19.

The chain carries TRBV28 and TRBJ1-2; TRBD1 matches 7 bases. Trimming removed 5 bases from V and 4 bases from J; junction bases left unmatched: 10. Germline CDR1 MDHEN, CDR2 SYDVKM. The CDR3 is made up of 15 amino acids. The CDR3 DNA is TGTGCCAGCAGTCTCACCGGGACAGACATCTATGGCTACACCTTC. Amino acids: CASSLTGTDIYGYTF.

This clone was recorded once. Distinct nucleotide sequences in the sample also encode this CDR3. The gene calls are TRBV19 and TRBJ1-2, with TRBD1 identical over 7 bases. J gave up 3 bases and V 6 bases, and 4 bases lay outside the gene matches. Germline values: CDR1 LNHDA, CDR2 SQIVND (reference sequence). The CDR3 has 13 residues. CDR3 nucleotide sequence: TGTGCCAGTAGCTTTCAGGGGGACTATGGCTACACCTTC. Amino acid sequence: CASSFQGDYGYTF.

This chain links TRBV6-2 or TRBV6-3 with TRBJ1-2; D might be TRBD1 (6 bases). CDR3 size: 13 residues. Germline-derived CDR1 and CDR2 are MNHEY and SVGEGT. V was trimmed by 2 bases and J by 2 bases, leaving 6 bases between them. The CDR3 protein is CASSYGQNYGYTF. As DNA, the CDR3 is TGTGCCAGCAGTTACGGACAGAACTATGGCTACACCTTC.

Only one count was recorded for this clone. This CDR3 reads CASSLRRGGESTDTQYF. DNA for the CDR3: TGTGCCAGCAGCTTAAGGCGCGGGGGGGAGAGCACAGATACGCAGTATTTT. This sequence joins TRBV7-2 and TRBJ2-3; the match to TRBD2 covers 9 bases. Per the germline V gene, CDR1 is SGHTA and CDR2 is FQGNSA. With V trimmed by 2 bases and J by 0 bases, 6 bases remained unmatched. The CDR3 runs to 17 residues. Full variable domain (remainder filled in from reference TRBV7-2 and TRBJ2-3): GAGVSQSPSNKVTEKGKDVELRCDPISGHTALYWYRQSLGQGLEFLIYFQGNSAPDKSGLPSDRFSAERTGGSVSTLTIQRTQQEDSAVYLCASSLRRGGESTDTQYFGPGTRLTVL.

The chain links TRBV7-9 to TRBJ2-5, with D possibly TRBD1 on 6 matching bases. Trimming shortened V by 4 bases and J by 4 bases, and 19 bases separated the two germline ends. CDR1 and CDR2 (germline): SEHNR, FQNEAQ (reference sequence). The CDR3 spans 16 residues. The DNA of the CDR3 is TGTGCCAGCAGCTCCCCGGGACACCCCAGAGGAGAGACCCAGTACTTC. This translates into CASSSPGHPRGETQYF. The whole variable domain, remainder taken from reference TRBV7-9 and TRBJ2-5, is DTGVSQNPRHKITKRGQNVTFRCDPISEHNRLYWYRQTLGQGPEFLTYFQNEAQLEKSRLLSDRFSAERPKGSFSTLEIQRTEQGDSAMYLCASSSPGHPRGETQYFGPGTRLLVL.

This CDR3 is CASSKQGRTEAFF. The CDR3 DNA reads as TGTGCCAGCAGCAAACAGGGGCGCACTGAAGCTTTCTTT. The chain uses TRBV27 and TRBJ1-1, with 7 bases lining up with TRBD1. After removal of 6 bases from V and 4 bases from J, the junction contained 5 bases not matched to a gene. The germline CDR1 and CDR2 sequences are MNHEY and SMNVEV (reference sequence). The CDR3 sequence is 13 residues long.

The chain combines TRBV2 with TRBJ1-4; D ambiguous. Trimming pared 5 bases from V and 8 bases from J, leaving 15 bases between. Germline CDR1 and CDR2: SNHLY and FYNNEI. The CDR3 has 14 residues. In nucleotides, the CDR3 is TGTGCCAGCAGTTCTGCGGGGTCTGCAGAAAAACTGTTTTTT. It codes for CASSSAGSAEKLFF.

The chain uses TRBV7-9 and TRBJ1-3; D remains unclear. The CDR3 consists of 13 residues. Germline values: CDR1 SEHNR, CDR2 FQNEAQ (reference sequence). The germline V and J ends were trimmed by 1 base and 4 bases, with 5 bases remaining between them. CDR3 sequence: CASSLGGGNTIYF. The CDR3 bases are TGTGCCAGCAGCTTAGGAGGAGGAAACACCATATATTTT. The complete variable domain, with remaining parts taken from reference TRBV7-9 and TRBJ1-3, reads DTGVSQNPRHKITKRGQNVTFRCDPISEHNRLYWYRQTLGQGPEFLTYFQNEAQLEKSRLLSDRFSAERPKGSFSTLEIQRTEQGDSAMYLCASSLGGGNTIYFGEGSWLTVV.

This clone was counted only a few times. The chain uses TRBV7-2 and TRBJ2-7, with D possibly TRBD2 on 5 matching bases. The germline CDR1 and CDR2 sequences are SGHTA and FQGNSA. The CDR3 totals 13 residues. Trimming took 5 bases from V and 0 from J, leaving 8 bases between them. The CDR3 loop is CASSTADSYEQYF. In DNA, the CDR3 is TGTGCCAGCAGCACAGCGGACTCCTACGAGCAGTACTTC.

The rearrangement uses TRBV11-2 and TRBJ1-1, with no clear D. Trimming stripped 5 bases from V and 2 bases from J, with 15 bases between. The CDR3 consists of 15 residues. Germline values: CDR1 SGHAT, CDR2 FQNNGV. The CDR3 DNA follows: TGTGCCAGCAGCCCCCGGGGAGGGTTTAACACTGAAGCTTTCTTT. Its protein product is CASSPRGGFNTEAFF.

The CDR3 spells CASSQTGTAKETQYF. CDR3 bases: TGTGCCAGCAGTCAAACCGGGACAGCGAAAGAGACCCAGTACTTC. V gene TRBV3-1 (or the pseudogene TRBV3-2) combines with J gene TRBJ2-5, with TRBD1 identical over 7 bases. The CDR3 totals 15 residues. Germline V gene sequence: CDR1 LGHDT, CDR2 YNNKEL (reference sequence). V lost 6 bases and J lost 3; bases outside the gene matches: 10.

The V and J genes are TRBV6-1 and TRBJ2-7; D is uncertain. Looked up from germline, CDR1 is MNHNS and CDR2 is SASEGT. V was cut by 2 bases and J by 0 bases, with 8 bases left in between. The CDR3 covers 14 residues. CDR3 amino acids: CASSEHRLSYEQYF. The CDR3 nucleotides are TGTGCCAGCAGTGAACACCGACTCTCCTACGAGCAGTACTTC.

The chain uses TRBV11-2 and TRBJ1-1, with D possibly matching TRBD1 (5 bases). CDR3 size: 11 residues. V was clipped by 6 bases and J by 11 bases, with 13 bases between them. From germline, CDR1 is SGHAT and CDR2 FQNNGV. In DNA form, the CDR3 reads TGTGCCAGCAGAAGGCAGGGTGATGCTTTCTTT. Translated: CASRRQGDAFF.

The chain recombines TRBV28 with TRBJ1-2, with D possibly being TRBD1 (5 bases). Germline CDR1 and CDR2: MDHEN and SYDVKM. The CDR3 has 16 amino acids. V was pared by 5 bases and J by 4 bases, with 20 bases between. CDR3 sequence: CASSPIGGGASYGYTF. The CDR3 DNA reads as TGTGCCAGCAGTCCAATTGGAGGAGGGGCATCCTATGGCTACACCTTC.

In its sample, this clone was seen a few times. The rearrangement links TRBV5-1 to TRBJ1-3, with a tentative D call TRBD1 (5 bases). V shed 0 bases and J shed 0 bases, with 10 bases lying between them. The CDR3 extends over 16 amino acids. Germline V gene lookup returns CDR1 SGHRS and CDR2 YFSETQ. This CDR3 is CASSLEGSYSGNTIYF. CDR3 DNA sequence: TGCGCCAGCAGCTTGGAGGGGTCCTACTCTGGAAACACCATATATTTT.

For the CDR3, the DNA is TGTGCCAGCGGGACACGGGGTGTCACAGATACGCAGTATTTT. Its translation: CASGTRGVTDTQYF. The chain employs TRBV6-5 and TRBJ2-3; D is perhaps TRBD1 (6 bases). The CDR3 loop spans 14 amino acids. V was trimmed by 8 bases and J by 2 bases, leaving 14 bases between them. CDR1 is MNHEY, CDR2 SVGAGI, per germline.

This clone appeared a few times. The chain uses TRBV11-2 and TRBJ2-1; 9 nucleotides align to TRBD2. J lost 7 bases, V lost 1 base, and 8 bases had no gene match. The germline CDR1 and CDR2 sequences are SGHAT and FQNNGV. The CDR3 spans 16 residues. The CDR3 loop reads CASSLGASGVSNEQFF. The CDR3 coding sequence is TGTGCCAGCAGCTTAGGGGCTAGCGGGGTCTCAAATGAGCAGTTCTTC.

V gene TRBV5-1 combines with J gene TRBJ2-2, with 8 nucleotides matching TRBD1. Trimming took 4 bases from V and 0 from J; bases not matched to a gene: 5. CDR3 size: 16 residues. Germline CDR1 SGHRS, CDR2 YFSETQ. CDR3 residues: CASSPRTGPNTGELFF. The CDR3 region has the DNA TGCGCCAGCAGCCCCCGGACAGGGCCGAACACCGGGGAGCTGTTTTTT.

This clone has only a few counts. The rearrangement links TRBV15 to TRBJ1-5; D call uncertain. With 0 bases removed from V and 0 bases from J, the gap between germline ends came to 9 bases. This CDR3 region has 16 residues. Germline CDR1 is LNHNV and CDR2 is YYDKDF (reference sequence). CDR3 protein: CATSRDRGYSNQPQHF. DNA of the CDR3: TGTGCCACCAGCAGAGATCGGGGATATAGCAATCAGCCCCAGCATTTT.

V usage is TRBV2 and J usage is TRBJ1-2, with D perhaps matching TRBD1 (5 bases). Looked up from germline, CDR1 is SNHLY and CDR2 is FYNNEI. There are 16 residues in the CDR3. V shed 0 bases and J shed 5 bases, with 16 bases lying between them. The CDR3, as DNA: TGTGCCAGCAGTGAAGCTCGCACGTGGGGGGGATATGGCTACACCTTC. The encoded protein is CASSEARTWGGYGYTF.

The CDR3 coding sequence is TGTGCCAGCAGTGTGACGGGGGGGGACAATGAGCAGTTCTTC. The encoded protein is CASSVTGGDNEQFF. V and J are TRBV6-4 and TRBJ2-1; 8 nucleotides match TRBD2. This CDR3 has 14 residues. In germline, CDR1 is MRHNA, CDR2 SNTAGT. With V trimmed by 4 bases and J by 5 bases, 4 bases remained unmatched.

This clone has only a few counts. The rearrangement links TRBV7-8 to TRBJ1-2; tentatively, D is TRBD1 (6 bases). Germline V gene data show CDR1 as SGHVS and CDR2 as FQNEAQ. V shed 3 bases and J shed 8 bases, with 25 bases lying between them. This CDR3 is 17 amino acids long. The chain's CDR3 is CASSFGFRDRPLGGYTF. Here the CDR3 DNA reads TGTGCCAGCAGCTTTGGTTTCCGAGACAGGCCACTCGGGGGCTACACCTTC.

The J gene is TRBJ2-3, the V gene TRBV6-4, with TRBD2 identical over 12 bases. The CDR3 sequence is 16 residues long. Trimming cost V 3 bases and J 2 bases; bases outside gene matches: 3. The germline V gene has CDR1 MRHNA and CDR2 SNTAGT. The CDR3 loop reads CASSESSGGATDTQYF. The CDR3 DNA follows: TGTGCCAGCAGTGAGTCTAGCGGGGGGGCCACAGATACGCAGTATTTT.

The table lists this clone with a few counts. Other DNA sequences in the same sample also yield this CDR3. The gene calls are TRBV9 and TRBJ2-3, with D uncertain. Trimming took 4 bases from V and 4 from J, leaving 10 bases between them. Germline lookup yields CDR1 SGDLS and CDR2 YYNGEE. This CDR3 has 13 residues. Written as DNA, the CDR3 is TGTGCCAGCAGCCCCCAAGTAGCAGATACGCAGTATTTT. This gives the protein CASSPQVADTQYF.

Here the CDR3 reads CASSLKGDSGNTIYF. The CDR3 nucleotides read TGTGCCAGCAGCCTCAAGGGGGACTCTGGAAACACCATATATTTT. V usage is TRBV6-5 and J usage is TRBJ1-3; tentatively, D is TRBD1 (6 bases). The CDR3 covers 15 residues. V was cut by 6 bases and J by 0 bases, with 12 bases left in between. Germline V gene sequence: CDR1 MNHEY, CDR2 SVGAGI.

The rearrangement joins TRBV7-2 to TRBJ2-7, with D perhaps TRBD1 (6 bases). The germline V gene encodes CDR1 SGHTA and CDR2 FQGNSA. V was shortened by 3 bases and J by 6 bases, with 12 bases between the two germline ends. The CDR3 sequence is 13 residues long. CDR3: CASSLGQQGEQYF. For the CDR3, the DNA is TGTGCCAGCAGCTTGGGACAACAGGGCGAGCAGTACTTC. Together with reference TRBV7-2 and TRBJ2-7, the CDR3 gives the full variable domain: GAGVSQSPSNKVTEKGKDVELRCDPISGHTALYWYRQSLGQGLEFLIYFQGNSAPDKSGLPSDRFSAERTGGSVSTLTIQRTQQEDSAVYLCASSLGQQGEQYFGPGTRLTVT.

This clone came up once. The V gene is TRBV6-5, the J gene TRBJ1-1; 10 nucleotides line up with TRBD1. Germline loops: CDR1 MNHEY, CDR2 SVGAGI. The J segment lost 5 bases and the V segment lost 5 bases, leaving 8 bases of the junction unmatched. This CDR3 region has 15 residues. CDR3 region: CASSKLQDRGTEAFF. CDR3 sequence (DNA): TGTGCCAGCAGTAAACTTCAGGACAGGGGGACTGAAGCTTTCTTT.

The V call is TRBV2, the J call TRBJ2-7; D not resolved. V was cut by 7 bases and J by 0 bases, with 13 bases left in between. Germline values: CDR1 SNHLY, CDR2 FYNNEI. The CDR3 contains 14 residues. This CDR3 reads CASTERLLSYEQYF. The CDR3 nucleotides read TGTGCCAGCACGGAAAGACTTCTCTCCTACGAGCAGTACTTC.

The gene calls are TRBV12-3 or TRBV12-4 and TRBJ2-4; TRBD1 matches 9 bases. The CDR3 totals 13 residues. Germline trimming cut 5 bases from V and 8 bases from J; bases unmatched to any gene: 4. DNA for the CDR3: TGTGCCAGCAGTCCACGACAGGGGGACATTCAGTACTTC. Its protein product is CASSPRQGDIQYF.

This clone showed up just a few times. The rearrangement joins TRBV3-1 (or the pseudogene TRBV3-2) to TRBJ1-2, with TRBD1 matching over 9 bases. Germline CDR1 and CDR2: LGHDT and YNNKEL (reference sequence). The J segment lost 6 bases and the V segment lost 0 bases, leaving 8 bases of the junction unmatched. The CDR3 has 16 amino acids. CDR3 sequence reads: CASSQDLSNRGHGYTF. CDR3 in DNA: TGTGCCAGCAGCCAAGATCTTAGCAACAGGGGGCATGGCTACACCTTC.

V and J are TRBV12-3 or TRBV12-4 and TRBJ2-7; the match to TRBD2 covers 7 bases. J was trimmed by 5 bases and V by 5 bases; bases with no gene match: 6. The length of the CDR3 is 13 residues. The CDR3 bases are TGTGCCAGCAGTAAGAGCGGGGCTAACGAGCAGTACTTC. This encodes CASSKSGANEQYF.

The table lists this clone with many counts. The V call is TRBV4-1, the J call TRBJ1-1; 9 nucleotides line up with TRBD1. The V gene's germline CDR1 is MGHRA and CDR2 YSYEKL. The trim removed 3 bases at V and 4 bases at J, leaving 6 bases unmatched. The CDR3 has 15 amino acids. CDR3 bases: TGCGCCAGCAGCCACCCGGGACAGGGTCTCACTGAAGCTTTCTTT. It translates to CASSHPGQGLTEAFF.